These T cell receptor beta chains were read from a single sample in a study of breast tumors, draining lymph nodes, adjacent tissues. Each CDR3 protein is one row after TCRdb ran MiXCR on the multiplex PCR reads. In the table there are around 150,000 distinct CDR3 sequences, approximately 29% of which are singletons. The specimen was axillary lymph node tissue. These receptors originate from a female donor with breast cancer. Some clones in this sample may be carry-over from other donors' samples. CDR3s include the opening cysteine and the closing phenylalanine or tryptophan. A D gene is named only where the DNA matches it firmly. Rows may omit the clone size; those that give it use once, few, many or a size class.

CDR3 protein	CDR3 DNA	D gene	J gene	clone size	V gene
CASSLGSGAHQPQHF	TGTGCCAGCAGCTTAGGTTCGGGGGCCCACCAGCCCCAGCATTTT	-	TRBJ1-5	many	TRBV11-2
CASSYLQGGDTEAFF	TGCGCCAGCAGCTACCTCCAGGGGGGGGACACTGAAGCTTTCTTT	TRBD1	TRBJ1-1	-	TRBV5-1
CASSEVGAGETQYF	TGCGCCAGCAGTGAGGTGGGGGCAGGGGAGACCCAGTACTTC	-	TRBJ2-5	many	TRBV10-2
CASSLAGGLGTGELFF	TGCGCCAGCAGCTTGGCGGGGGGGCTCGGAACCGGGGAGCTGTTTTTT	TRBD2	TRBJ2-2	-	TRBV5-1
CASSRLVGYEQYF	TGTGCTAGCAGCCGTTTAGTGGGCTACGAGCAGTACTTC	-	TRBJ2-7	many	TRBV7-7
CASSGTQLGYYGYTF	TGTGCCAGCAGCGGGACGCAGCTCGGGTACTATGGCTACACCTTC	-	TRBJ1-2	many	TRBV7-9
CASSELTGTGANSPLPF	TGTGCCAGTAGTGAGCTGACCGGGACAGGAGCCAATTCACCCCTCCCCTTT	TRBD1	TRBJ1-6	-	TRBV19
CASSSMGGAYTGELFF	TGTGCCAGTAGTAGCATGGGGGGGGCGTACACCGGGGAGCTGTTTTTT	-	TRBJ2-2	-	TRBV19
CASSAIDTQYF	TGTGCCAGCAGTGCCATAGATACGCAGTATTTT	-	TRBJ2-3	-	TRBV12-3/TRBV12-4
CASSFKQAGNQPQHF	TGTGCCAGCAGCTTTAAACAGGCAGGCAATCAGCCCCAGCATTTT	-	TRBJ1-5	many	TRBV5-6
CASSRHWDRGTEAFF	TGCGCCAGCAGCCGACATTGGGACAGGGGCACTGAAGCTTTCTTT	TRBD1	TRBJ1-1	-	TRBV5-1
CASSLMRVTEAFF	TGTGCCAGCAGCTTGATGAGGGTGACTGAAGCTTTCTTT	-	TRBJ1-1	many	TRBV7-3
CASSYLGRGSAEAFF	TGTGCCAGCAGTTACCTCGGCAGGGGGTCTGCTGAAGCTTTCTTT	TRBD1	TRBJ1-1	few	TRBV6-5
CASAKSGEKLFF	TGTGCCAGCGCAAAATCTGGGGAAAAACTGTTTTTT	-	TRBJ1-4	many	TRBV7-8
CASSLGAGRKQYF	TGCGCCAGCAGCTTGGGAGCGGGCCGTAAGCAGTACTTC	-	TRBJ2-7	many	TRBV5-1
CSAPGLEAPVSDTQYF	TGCAGTGCCCCGGGACTAGAGGCTCCAGTGTCCGATACGCAGTATTTT	TRBD2	TRBJ2-3	many	TRBV20-1
CASSSGTVNTEAFF	TGTGCCAGCAGCTCAGGGACGGTGAACACTGAAGCTTTCTTT	-	TRBJ1-1	many	TRBV7-2
CSVVAPNTGELFF	TGCAGCGTTGTGGCACCTAACACCGGGGAGCTGTTTTTT	-	TRBJ2-2	many	TRBV29-1
CASNINRGYTEAFF	TGTGCCAGCAATATCAACAGGGGGTACACTGAAGCTTTCTTT	TRBD1	TRBJ1-1	-	TRBV6-5
CSVARTAEETQYF	TGCAGCGTTGCCAGGACCGCTGAGGAGACCCAGTACTTC	-	TRBJ2-5	many	TRBV29-1
CASSLGGLAGVNEQFF	TGTGCCAGCAGCTTAGGGGGACTAGCGGGGGTCAATGAGCAGTTCTTC	TRBD2	TRBJ2-1	many	TRBV7-2
CASSTRQIEAFF	TGTGCCAGCAGCACCCGACAGATCGAAGCTTTCTTT	-	TRBJ1-1	-	TRBV13
CSVTLTGGGGYTF	TGCAGCGTTACCCTGACAGGGGGGGGTGGCTACACCTTC	TRBD1	TRBJ1-2	many	TRBV29-1